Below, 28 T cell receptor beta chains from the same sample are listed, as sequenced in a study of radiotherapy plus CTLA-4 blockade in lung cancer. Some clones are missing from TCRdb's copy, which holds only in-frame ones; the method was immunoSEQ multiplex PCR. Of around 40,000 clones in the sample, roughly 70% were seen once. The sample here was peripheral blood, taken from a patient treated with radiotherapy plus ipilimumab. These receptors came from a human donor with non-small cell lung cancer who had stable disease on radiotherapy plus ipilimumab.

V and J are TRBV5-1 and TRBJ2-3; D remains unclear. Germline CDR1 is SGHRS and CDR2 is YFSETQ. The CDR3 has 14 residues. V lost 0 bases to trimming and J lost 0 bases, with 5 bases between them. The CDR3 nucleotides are TGCGCCAGCAGCTTGGCTACCAGCACAGATACGCAGTATTTT. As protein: CASSLATSTDTQYF.

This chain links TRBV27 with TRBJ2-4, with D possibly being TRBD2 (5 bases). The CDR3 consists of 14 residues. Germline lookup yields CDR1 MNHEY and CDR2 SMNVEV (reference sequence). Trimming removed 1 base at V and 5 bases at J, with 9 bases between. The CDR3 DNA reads TGTGCCAGCAGTTTATTTACTAGTCAAAACATTCAGTACTTC. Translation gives CASSLFTSQNIQYF.

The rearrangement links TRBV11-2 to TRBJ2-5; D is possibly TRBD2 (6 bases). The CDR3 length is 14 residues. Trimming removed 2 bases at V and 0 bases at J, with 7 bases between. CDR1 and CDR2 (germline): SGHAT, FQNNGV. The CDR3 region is CASSLRGYQETQYF. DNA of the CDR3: TGTGCCAGCAGCTTACGGGGGTACCAAGAGACCCAGTACTTC.

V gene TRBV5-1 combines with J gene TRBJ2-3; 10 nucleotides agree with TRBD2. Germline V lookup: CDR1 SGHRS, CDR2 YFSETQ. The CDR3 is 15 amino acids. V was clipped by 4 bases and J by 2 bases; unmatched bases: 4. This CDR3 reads CASSNSGGITDTQYF. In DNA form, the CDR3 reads TGCGCCAGCAGCAATAGCGGGGGGATCACAGATACGCAGTATTTT.

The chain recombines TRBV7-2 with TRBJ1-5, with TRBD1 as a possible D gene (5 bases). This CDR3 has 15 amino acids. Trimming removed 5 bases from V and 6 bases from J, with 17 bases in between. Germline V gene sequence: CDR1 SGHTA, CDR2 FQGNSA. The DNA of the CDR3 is TGTGCCAGCAGCCAAGACAGAGGCCCCCTTCAGCCCCAGCATTTT. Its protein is CASSQDRGPLQPQHF. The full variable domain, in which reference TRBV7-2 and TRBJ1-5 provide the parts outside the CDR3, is GAGVSQSPSNKVTEKGKDVELRCDPISGHTALYWYRQSLGQGLEFLIYFQGNSAPDKSGLPSDRFSAERTGGSVSTLTIQRTQQEDSAVYLCASSQDRGPLQPQHFGDGTRLSIL.

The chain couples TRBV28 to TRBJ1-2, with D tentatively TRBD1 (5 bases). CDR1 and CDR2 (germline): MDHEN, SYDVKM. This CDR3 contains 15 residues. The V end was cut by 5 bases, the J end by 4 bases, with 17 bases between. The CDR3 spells CASSPTGYVFYGYTF. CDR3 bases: TGTGCCAGCAGTCCTACAGGATACGTATTCTATGGCTACACCTTC.

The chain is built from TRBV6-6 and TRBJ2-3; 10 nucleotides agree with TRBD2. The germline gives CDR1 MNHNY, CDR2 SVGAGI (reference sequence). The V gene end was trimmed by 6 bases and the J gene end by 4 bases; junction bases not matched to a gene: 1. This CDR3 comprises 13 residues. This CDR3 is CASRLAGADTQYF. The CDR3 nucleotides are TGTGCCAGCAGGCTAGCGGGGGCAGATACGCAGTATTTT.

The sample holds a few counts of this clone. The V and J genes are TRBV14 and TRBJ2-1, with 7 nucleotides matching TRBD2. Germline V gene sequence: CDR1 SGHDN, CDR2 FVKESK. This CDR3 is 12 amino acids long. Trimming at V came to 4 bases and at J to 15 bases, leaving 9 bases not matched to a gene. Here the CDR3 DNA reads TGTGCCAGCAGCCCGTCGGGACTAAATCGGTTCTTC. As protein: CASSPSGLNRFF.

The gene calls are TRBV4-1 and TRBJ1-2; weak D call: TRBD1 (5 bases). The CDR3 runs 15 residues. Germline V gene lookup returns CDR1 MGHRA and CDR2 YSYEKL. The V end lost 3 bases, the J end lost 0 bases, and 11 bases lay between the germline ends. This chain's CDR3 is CASSHPGGANYGYTF. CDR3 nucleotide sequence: TGCGCCAGCAGCCACCCTGGAGGGGCTAACTATGGCTACACCTTC.

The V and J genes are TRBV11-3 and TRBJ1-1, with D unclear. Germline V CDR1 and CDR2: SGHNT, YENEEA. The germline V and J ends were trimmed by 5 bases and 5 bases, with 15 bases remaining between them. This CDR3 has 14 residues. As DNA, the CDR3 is TGTGCCAGCAGCCCCGGGTCCAAACCGACTGAAGCTTTCTTT. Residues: CASSPGSKPTEAFF.

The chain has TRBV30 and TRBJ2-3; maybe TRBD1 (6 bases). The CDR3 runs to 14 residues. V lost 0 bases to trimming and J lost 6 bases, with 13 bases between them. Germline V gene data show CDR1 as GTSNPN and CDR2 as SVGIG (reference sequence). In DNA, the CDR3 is TGTGCCTGGAGTGTGTGGGGGCAACGGGATACGCAGTATTTT. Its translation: CAWSVWGQRDTQYF. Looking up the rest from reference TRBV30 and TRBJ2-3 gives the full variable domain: SQTIHQWPATLVQPVGSPLSLECTVEGTSNPNLYWYRQAAGRGLQLLFYSVGIGQISSEVPQNLSASRPQDRQFILSSKKLLLSDSGFYLCAWSVWGQRDTQYFGPGTRLTVL.

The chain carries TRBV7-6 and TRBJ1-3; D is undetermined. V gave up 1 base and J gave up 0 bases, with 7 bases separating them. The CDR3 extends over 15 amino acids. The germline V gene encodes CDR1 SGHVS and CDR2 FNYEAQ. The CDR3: CASSLDSYSGNTIYF. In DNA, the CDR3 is TGTGCCAGCAGCTTAGACTCCTACTCTGGAAACACCATATATTTT.

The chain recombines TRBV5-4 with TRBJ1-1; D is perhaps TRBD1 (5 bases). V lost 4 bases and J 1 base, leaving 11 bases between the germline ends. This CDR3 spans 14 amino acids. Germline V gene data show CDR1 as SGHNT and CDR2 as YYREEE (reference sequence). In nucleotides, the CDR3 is TGTGCCAGCAGCATTAGACAGACGAACACTGAAGCTTTCTTT. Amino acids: CASSIRQTNTEAFF.

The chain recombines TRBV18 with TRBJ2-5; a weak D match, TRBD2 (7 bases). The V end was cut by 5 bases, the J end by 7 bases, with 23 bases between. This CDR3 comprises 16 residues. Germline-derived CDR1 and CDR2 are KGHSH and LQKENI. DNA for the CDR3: TGTGCCAGCTCATCCCGGGACACCAGCGGGGTAGGGACCCAGTACTTC. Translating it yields CASSSRDTSGVGTQYF.

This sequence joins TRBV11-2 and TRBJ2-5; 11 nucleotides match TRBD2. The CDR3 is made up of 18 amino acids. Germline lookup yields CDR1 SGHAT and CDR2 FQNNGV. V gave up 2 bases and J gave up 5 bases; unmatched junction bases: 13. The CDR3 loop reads CASSLRTSGGRGSETQYF. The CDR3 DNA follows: TGTGCCAGCAGCTTAAGAACTAGCGGGGGCAGGGGGTCGGAGACCCAGTACTTC.

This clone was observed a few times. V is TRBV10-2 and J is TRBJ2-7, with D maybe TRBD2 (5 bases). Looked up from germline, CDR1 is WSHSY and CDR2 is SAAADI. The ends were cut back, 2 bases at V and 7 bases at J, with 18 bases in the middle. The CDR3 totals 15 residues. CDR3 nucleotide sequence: TGCGCCAGCAGTGAGGAGTCCGGGGTGAGGTGGGAGCAGTACTTC. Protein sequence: CASSEESGVRWEQYF.

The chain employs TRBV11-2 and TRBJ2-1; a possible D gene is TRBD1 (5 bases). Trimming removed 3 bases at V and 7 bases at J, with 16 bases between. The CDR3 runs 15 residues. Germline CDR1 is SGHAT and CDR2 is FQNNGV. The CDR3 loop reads CASSFNHRSRNEQFF. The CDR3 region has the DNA TGTGCCAGCAGCTTCAACCACAGGTCACGGAATGAGCAGTTCTTC.

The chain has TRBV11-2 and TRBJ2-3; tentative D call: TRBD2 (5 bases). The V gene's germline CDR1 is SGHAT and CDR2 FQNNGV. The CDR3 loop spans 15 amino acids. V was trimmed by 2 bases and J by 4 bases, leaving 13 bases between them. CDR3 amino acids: CASSLIGVGADTQYF. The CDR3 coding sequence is TGTGCCAGCAGCTTAATAGGTGTCGGGGCAGATACGCAGTATTTT.

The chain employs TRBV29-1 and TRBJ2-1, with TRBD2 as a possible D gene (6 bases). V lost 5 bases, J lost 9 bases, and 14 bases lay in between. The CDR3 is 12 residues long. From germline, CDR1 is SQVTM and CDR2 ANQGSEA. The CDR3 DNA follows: TGCAGCGTTCTACGGGGGAATACTGAGCAGTTCTTC. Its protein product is CSVLRGNTEQFF.

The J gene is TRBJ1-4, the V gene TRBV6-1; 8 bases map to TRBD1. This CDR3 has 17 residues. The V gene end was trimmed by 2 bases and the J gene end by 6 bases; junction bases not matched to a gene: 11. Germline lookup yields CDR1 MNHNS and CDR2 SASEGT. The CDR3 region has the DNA TGTGCCAGCAGTGAACCTTCAGGGGGCGTGAGGTATGAAAAACTGTTTTTT. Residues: CASSEPSGGVRYEKLFF.

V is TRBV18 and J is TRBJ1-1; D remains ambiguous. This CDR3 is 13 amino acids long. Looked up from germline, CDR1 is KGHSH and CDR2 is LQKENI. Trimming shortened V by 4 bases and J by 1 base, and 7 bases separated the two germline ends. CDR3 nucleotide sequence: TGTGCCAGCTCACTGGGAGAGAACACTGAAGCTTTCTTT. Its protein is CASSLGENTEAFF.

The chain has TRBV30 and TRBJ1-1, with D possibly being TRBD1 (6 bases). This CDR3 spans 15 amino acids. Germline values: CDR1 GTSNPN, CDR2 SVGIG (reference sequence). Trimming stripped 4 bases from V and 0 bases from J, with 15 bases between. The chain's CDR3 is CAWKGGSRVNTEAFF. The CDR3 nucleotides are TGTGCCTGGAAGGGGGGGAGTAGGGTGAACACTGAAGCTTTCTTT.

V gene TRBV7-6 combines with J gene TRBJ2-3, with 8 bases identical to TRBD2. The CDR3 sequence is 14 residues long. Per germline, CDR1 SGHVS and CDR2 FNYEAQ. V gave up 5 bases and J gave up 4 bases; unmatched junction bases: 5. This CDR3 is CASSSRGGADTQYF. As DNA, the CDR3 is TGTGCCAGCAGCAGTCGGGGGGGAGCAGATACGCAGTATTTT.

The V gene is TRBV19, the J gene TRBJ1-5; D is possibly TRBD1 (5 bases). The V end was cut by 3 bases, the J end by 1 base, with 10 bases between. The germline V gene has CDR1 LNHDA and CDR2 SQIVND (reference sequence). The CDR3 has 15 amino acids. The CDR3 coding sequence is TGTGCCAGTAGTATGACCAGGGCGAGCAATCAGCCCCAGCATTTT. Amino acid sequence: CASSMTRASNQPQHF.

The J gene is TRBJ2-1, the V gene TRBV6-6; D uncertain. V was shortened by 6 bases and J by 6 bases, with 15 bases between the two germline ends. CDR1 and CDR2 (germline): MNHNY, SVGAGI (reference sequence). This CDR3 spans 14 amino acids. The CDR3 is CASRQKLTSNEQFF. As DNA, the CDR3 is TGTGCCAGCAGACAAAAACTAACCAGCAATGAGCAGTTCTTC.

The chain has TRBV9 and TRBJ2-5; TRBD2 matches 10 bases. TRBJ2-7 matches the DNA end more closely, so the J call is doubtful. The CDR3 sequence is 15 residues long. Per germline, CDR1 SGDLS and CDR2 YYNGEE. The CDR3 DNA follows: TGTGCCAGCAGCTTTTGGAGCGGGGGGGCCGCCGAGCAGTACTTC. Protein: CASSFWSGGAAEQYF.

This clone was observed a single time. CDR3 region: CASSQDFSGQGGNEQFF. The CDR3, as DNA: TGCGCCAGCAGCCAAGATTTTTCGGGACAGGGTGGTAATGAGCAGTTCTTC. The V call is TRBV4-3, the J call TRBJ2-1, with TRBD1 matching over 9 bases. The V gene end was trimmed by 0 bases and the J gene end by 7 bases; junction bases not matched to a gene: 10. CDR1 and CDR2 from the germline V gene are LGHNA and YSLEER. The CDR3 has 17 amino acids.

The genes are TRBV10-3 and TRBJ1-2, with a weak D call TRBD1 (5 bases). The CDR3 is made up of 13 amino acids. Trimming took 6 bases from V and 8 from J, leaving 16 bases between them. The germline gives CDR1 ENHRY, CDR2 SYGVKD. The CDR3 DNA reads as TGTGCCATCAGATCAGACAGCCTTTTGGGCTACACCTTC. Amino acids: CAIRSDSLLGYTF.